This paragraph covers one T cell receptor beta chain sequence. The antigen remains unidentified. The source of the sample is a study of PD-1 blockade in classical Hodgkin lymphoma. Study observations and caveats: Patients newly diagnosed and complete responders had comparable baseline diversity.

CDR1 and CDR2 from the germline V gene are SGHDN and FVKESK. Trimming at V came to 5 bases and at J to 4 bases, leaving 7 bases not matched to a gene. The CDR3 runs 16 residues. Time point in this sample: cycle 4 day 1 (C4D1), after more than five weeks of nivolumab. Each patient's relapse followed autologous stem cell transplantation, and brentuximab vedotin exposure varied. The repertoire was sequenced with immunoSEQ multiplex PCR; TCRdb's copy has only in-frame clones and lacks some. The sample shows approximately 24,000 clones, 81% of them seen only once. This clonotype was sampled from a human donor with classical Hodgkin lymphoma. Specimen: peripheral blood mononuclear cells (PBMCs), collected before the fourth cycle of nivolumab. The chain carries TRBV14 and TRBJ2-5, with 13 bases that match TRBD2. The CDR3 nucleotides are TGTGCCAGCAGCAGGGGACTAGCGGGACCCGGAGAGACCCAGTACTTC. Its protein product is CASSRGLAGPGETQYF. Combining the CDR3 with reference TRBV14 and TRBJ2-5 gives the whole variable domain EAGVTQFPSHSVIEKGQTVTLRCDPISGHDNLYWYRRVMGKEIKFLLHFVKESKQDESGMPNNRFLAERTGGTYSTLKVQPAELEDSGVYFCASSRGLAGPGETQYFGPGTRLLVL.